The rows below give T cell receptor beta chains drawn from one sample of a study of post-analysis software for immune sequencing data. TCRdb redid the calling of the PCR reads with MiXCR, one entry per CDR3 protein. The data show hundreds of thousands of distinct CDR3 sequences, just under 30% seen once. The sequenced material came from blood. The source is a girl under 18 with multiple sclerosis. Each CDR3 is given with its conserved first and last residue. Fields, in order: clone size, J gene, D gene, V gene, CDR3 DNA, CDR3 protein. D genes are given only for firm matches. For some rows the clone size is stated as once, few or many, or as a class when expanded; others skip it.

once | TRBJ2-3 | TRBD1 | TRBV20-1 | TGCAGTGCTCTCGGCTACACAGGGGGGAAAATGGCAGATACGCAGTATTTT | CSALGYTGGKMADTQYF
NA | TRBJ2-1 | TRBD2 | TRBV20-1 | TGCAGTGCTAGAGATCCCGTGGTAGCGGGAGTGCAGGATGAGCAGTTCTTC | CSARDPVVAGVQDEQFF
few | TRBJ2-1 | TRBD2 | TRBV7-2 | TGTGCCAGCAGTCTCAATCCTTTGGCGGGACTAGCGTTCTTC | CASSLNPLAGLAFF
NA | TRBJ1-1 | NA | TRBV4-3 | TGCGCCAGCAGCCAGCTACTGGAATACCCGGTGAACACTGAAGCTTTCTTT | CASSQLLEYPVNTEAFF
few | TRBJ2-5 | NA | TRBV4-3 | TGCGCCAGCAGCCAAGAGCGCCTGAGGGGGACCCAGTACTTC | CASSQERLRGTQYF
NA | TRBJ2-1 | TRBD2 | TRBV20-1 | TGCAGTGCTACCAGACTAGCGGGAGGGCCCTTTGAGCAGTTCTTC | CSATRLAGGPFEQFF
NA | TRBJ2-7 | TRBD1 | TRBV5-5 | TGTGCCAGCAGCTTAGGCCAGGGGGAATTCTACGAGCAGTACTTC | CASSLGQGEFYEQYF
few | TRBJ2-5 | NA | TRBV10-3 | TGTGCCATCAGTGAGAAGGAGGTCGAGACCCAGTACTTC | CAISEKEVETQYF
NA | TRBJ1-3 | NA | TRBV20-1 | TGCAGTGCTAGGCCTTTAGAGGCGGGTTGGGGAAACACCATATATTTT | CSARPLEAGWGNTIYF
NA | TRBJ2-5 | NA | TRBV28 | TGTGCCAGCAGCCACGAGGGGATCCTGCAAGAGACCCAGTACTTC | CASSHEGILQETQYF
few | TRBJ1-4 | NA | TRBV7-2 | TGTGCCAGCGCCGCCGGGACGGGGGAGGGAAAACTGTTTTTT | CASAAGTGEGKLFF
NA | TRBJ2-1 | NA | TRBV28 | TGTGCCAGCAGTTTCTCCCTTTCGGGCAATGAGCAGTTCTTC | CASSFSLSGNEQFF
many | TRBJ2-1 | NA | TRBV29-1 | TGCAGCGTTGGCCAGGGAGGTTCGAATGAGCAGTTCTTC | CSVGQGGSNEQFF
NA | TRBJ2-6 | TRBD1 | TRBV20-1 | TGCAGTGCTCCTGGGGGACAGGATATTTCTGGGGCCAACGTCCTGACTTTC | CSAPGGQDISGANVLTF
NA | TRBJ2-1 | NA | TRBV6-5 | TGTGCCAGCAGTTACACAGGGAATGAGCAGTTCTTC | CASSYTGNEQFF
NA | TRBJ2-3 | NA | TRBV4-3 | TGCGCCAGCAGCCTAGAAGGGGGGCTTGCAGATACGCAGTATTTT | CASSLEGGLADTQYF
few | TRBJ2-7 | NA | TRBV27 | TGTGCCAGCACCGGGCGGGTCTACGAGCAGTACTTC | CASTGRVYEQYF
NA | TRBJ2-1 | TRBD2 | TRBV5-6 | TGTGCCAGCAGCTCCCCCGGGACTAGCGGGAGTGAGCAGTTCTTC | CASSSPGTSGSEQFF
NA | TRBJ2-6 | NA | TRBV6-2/TRBV6-3 | TGTGCCAGCAGGGACCCTGGCTCTGGGGCCAACGTCCTGACTTTC | CASRDPGSGANVLTF
NA | TRBJ2-7 | TRBD2 | TRBV20-1 | TGCAGTGCTAGGGGCGGCCGCGGGAGGGCCTCCTACGAGCAGTACTTC | CSARGGRGRASYEQYF
few | TRBJ2-1 | NA | TRBV4-3 | TGCGCCAGCAGCCGGACGTGGCTAACTGGGGGTGAGCAGTTCTTC | CASSRTWLTGGEQFF
many | TRBJ2-3 | TRBD2 | TRBV5-1 | TGTGCCAGCAGCTTAGGGCGGGAGGCAGATACGCAGTATTTT | CASSLGREADTQYF
once | TRBJ2-7 | TRBD1 | TRBV11-2 | TGTGCCAGCAGCTTGGAGGCGGGACAGGGGTTTTGGGAGCAGTACTTC | CASSLEAGQGFWEQYF
NA | TRBJ1-1 | NA | TRBV4-3 | TGCGCCAGCAGCCAGTTTAGGATGAACACTGAAGCTTTCTTT | CASSQFRMNTEAFF
few | TRBJ1-2 | NA | TRBV4-1 | TGCGCCAGCAGCCAGGATTTGACAGACTACTATGGCTACACCTTC | CASSQDLTDYYGYTF
NA | TRBJ2-1 | NA | TRBV4-1 | TGCGCCAGCAGCCCAGTAGGGAGGAGGGATGAGCAGTTCTTC | CASSPVGRRDEQFF
NA | TRBJ2-3 | NA | TRBV20-1 | TGCAGTGCTGAGAGGGCAGGCCCCACAGATACGCAGTATTTT | CSAERAGPTDTQYF
few | TRBJ2-5 | NA | TRBV10-3 | TGTGCCATCAGTGCAGGGAAAGAGACCCAGTACTTC | CAISAGKETQYF
NA | TRBJ2-5 | NA | TRBV11-2 | TGTGCCAGCAGCCTAGGGGTCAGGAGGGAGACCCAGTACTTC | CASSLGVRRETQYF
NA | TRBJ2-4 | NA | TRBV5-5 | TGTGCCAGCGTCGGGGGGCGAAGGATTCAGTACTTC | CASVGGRRIQYF
NA | TRBJ2-1 | TRBD1 | TRBV7-9 | TGTGCCAGCAGCGAGCCCCTGGACAGGGGCTCCTACAATGAGCAGTTCTTC | CASSEPLDRGSYNEQFF
NA | TRBJ1-1 | NA | TRBV7-2 | TGTGCCAGCAGCTTAGAGAGAGGATATGAAGCTTTCTTT | CASSLERGYEAFF
NA | TRBJ2-7 | TRBD2 | TRBV20-1 | TGCAGTGCTATCCCCCTAGCGGGAGGGCCATACGAGCAGTACTTC | CSAIPLAGGPYEQYF